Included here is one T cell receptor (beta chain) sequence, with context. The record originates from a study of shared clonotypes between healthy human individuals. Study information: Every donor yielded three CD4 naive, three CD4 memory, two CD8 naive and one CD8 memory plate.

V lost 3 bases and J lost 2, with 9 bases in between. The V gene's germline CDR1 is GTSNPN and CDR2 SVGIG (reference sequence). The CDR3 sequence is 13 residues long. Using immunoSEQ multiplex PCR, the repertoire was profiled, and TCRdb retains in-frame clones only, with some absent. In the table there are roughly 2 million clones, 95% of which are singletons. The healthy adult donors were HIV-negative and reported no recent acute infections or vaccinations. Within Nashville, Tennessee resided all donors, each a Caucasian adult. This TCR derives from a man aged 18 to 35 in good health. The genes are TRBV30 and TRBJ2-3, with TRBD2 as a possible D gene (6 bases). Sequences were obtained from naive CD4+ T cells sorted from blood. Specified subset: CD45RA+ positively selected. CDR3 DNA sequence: TGTGCCTGGAGCCTGGGACTCACAGATACGCAGTATTTT. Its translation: CAWSLGLTDTQYF.